A single sample gave rise to the 25 T cell receptor beta chains below, sequenced in a study of blood T cells in healthy people across ages. Sample-barcoded 5' priming and a J-beta primer mix drove a second PCR of roughly 6 to 12 cycles. TCRdb redid the calling of the 5' RACE reads with MiXCR, one entry per CDR3 protein. The sample lists 890,000 or so distinct CDR3 sequences, around 68% occurring once. The sequenced sample consisted of blood. The source is a man under 40 in good health.

In regard to this clonotype: At one end the junction does not follow the germline gene, possibly because of a read error. The J gene is TRBJ1-1, the V gene TRBV7-9; no clear D gene. Germline CDR1 reads SEHNR; CDR2 reads FQNEAQ (reference sequence). The CDR3 loop spans 12 amino acids. The CDR3 nucleotides are TGTGCCAGCAAGTTACTGAACACTGAAACTTTCTTT. Translating gives CASKLLNTETFF.

The V call is TRBV3-1, the J call TRBJ2-1; TRBD2 agrees at 9 bases. Trimming took 2 bases from V and 4 from J; bases not matched to a gene: 3. The CDR3 has 15 residues. From germline, CDR1 is LGHDT and CDR2 YNNKEL (reference sequence). The CDR3 is CASSQRLAGYNEQFF. The CDR3 DNA follows: TGTGCCAGCAGCCAACGGCTAGCGGGGTACAATGAGCAGTTCTTC.

The chain combines TRBV7-2 with TRBJ2-5; D ambiguous. The germline CDR1 and CDR2 sequences are SGHTA and FQGNSA. This CDR3 contains 15 residues. The V gene lost 5 bases and the J gene lost 1 base, with 14 bases spanning the gap. CDR3 coding DNA: TGTGCCAGCAGCGAAGGGCCCAGCTTCCAAGAGACCCAGTACTTC. Translation: CASSEGPSFQETQYF.

The CDR3 DNA reads as TGTGCCAGCAGCCCTCTAACCGGACTAGCGGGGGGAGTTAAGCAGTTCTTC. Encoded protein: CASSPLTGLAGGVKQFF. The chain joins TRBV3-1 to TRBJ2-1; 14 nucleotides align to TRBD2. The length of the CDR3 is 17 residues. CDR1 and CDR2 from the germline V gene are LGHDT and YNNKEL (reference sequence). The ends lost 4 bases at V and 11 bases at J; junction bases unmatched: 13.

This clonotype was observed at least ten times. The chain couples TRBV12-3 or TRBV12-4 to TRBJ2-7, with 9 bases fitting TRBD2. The CDR3 is made up of 14 amino acids. With V trimmed by 6 bases and J by 5 bases, 8 bases remained unmatched. CDR3 nucleotides: TGTGCCAGCAGCCGTGGACTAGCGCTGGACGAGCAGTACTTC. It codes for CASSRGLALDEQYF.

The chain uses TRBV20-1 and TRBJ1-2; 8 nucleotides match TRBD1. Losses at the gene ends were 6 bases for V and 1 base for J; bases not matched to a gene: 7. The CDR3 totals 14 residues. Looked up from germline, CDR1 is DFQATT and CDR2 is SNEGSKA (reference sequence). The CDR3 protein is CSAPGTGINYGYTF. Written as DNA, the CDR3 is TGCAGTGCGCCCGGGACAGGAATTAACTATGGCTACACCTTC.

The chain is built from TRBV7-3 and TRBJ2-1; D may be TRBD2 (5 bases). There are 16 residues in the CDR3. Germline lookup yields CDR1 SGHTA and CDR2 FQGTGA. The V and J ends lost 5 bases and 0 bases respectively, with 14 bases between them. The CDR3 region has the DNA TGTGCCAGCAGCGATCCCCGGGGTGGCTCCTACAATGAGCAGTTCTTC. Amino acids: CASSDPRGGSYNEQFF.

This clonotype was found a few times. The rearrangement uses TRBV29-1 and TRBJ2-7; D may be TRBD1 (5 bases). V was clipped by 6 bases and J by 2 bases, with 11 bases between them. CDR3 size: 12 residues. Per germline, CDR1 SQVTM and CDR2 ANQGSEA. This CDR3 reads CSVPRGPYEQYF. The CDR3 DNA is TGCAGCGTCCCTAGGGGCCCCTACGAGCAGTACTTC.

This clonotype was seen a single time. V and J are TRBV3-1 and TRBJ2-7; perhaps TRBD2 as D (5 bases). The CDR3 sequence is 13 residues long. Per the germline V gene, CDR1 is LGHDT and CDR2 is YNNKEL (reference sequence). Trimming pared 1 base from V and 5 bases from J, leaving 9 bases between. The CDR3 bases are TGTGCCAGCAGCCAAGTCGCGGGCCACGAGCAGTACTTC. The encoded protein is CASSQVAGHEQYF.

The chain uses TRBV29-1 and TRBJ2-7, with D unclear. The CDR3 has 13 residues. V dropped 4 bases and J dropped 1 base, with 11 bases sitting between them. Germline values: CDR1 SQVTM, CDR2 ANQGSEA. The DNA of the CDR3 is TGCAGCGTTGTGGGTCTCCTTTCCTACGAGCAGTACTTC. Translating it yields CSVVGLLSYEQYF.

Only a few counts were recorded for this clonotype. V gene TRBV4-3 combines with J gene TRBJ2-7; D ambiguous. Looked up from germline, CDR1 is LGHNA and CDR2 is YSLEER. The CDR3 extends over 15 amino acids. Trimming shortened V by 4 bases and J by 4 bases, and 17 bases separated the two germline ends. The CDR3 DNA follows: TGCGCCAGCAGCCCCGAAGCGCCCCACGGGTACGAGCAGTACTTC. Protein: CASSPEAPHGYEQYF.

V is TRBV7-9 and J is TRBJ1-4, with 7 bases that match TRBD1. The CDR3 contains 15 residues. The germline V gene has CDR1 SEHNR and CDR2 FQNEAQ (reference sequence). Losses at the gene ends were 5 bases for V and 5 bases for J; bases not matched to a gene: 8. In DNA, the CDR3 is TGTGCCAGCAGCCCTCCGGGACAGAAAAATGAAAAACTGTTTTTT. Amino acids: CASSPPGQKNEKLFF.

The chain uses TRBV9 and TRBJ2-5, with 8 bases identical to TRBD2. Germline loops: CDR1 SGDLS, CDR2 YYNGEE. The CDR3 is 15 amino acids. V lost 3 bases to trimming and J lost 5 bases; unmatched junction nucleotides: 9. CDR3 in amino acids: CASSAGLGGGETQYF. CDR3 nucleotides: TGTGCCAGCAGCGCGGGACTAGGGGGAGGGGAGACCCAGTACTTC.

The table lists this clonotype with a few counts. The chain is built from TRBV20-1 and TRBJ1-2; TRBD1 is a possible D gene (5 bases). With 0 bases removed from V and 6 bases from J, the gap between germline ends came to 14 bases. Germline loops: CDR1 DFQATT, CDR2 SNEGSKA (reference sequence). The CDR3 sequence is 14 residues long. CDR3 nucleotides: TGCAGTGCTAGAGATTGGGGCAGGGCGGATGGCTACACCTTC. Protein sequence: CSARDWGRADGYTF.

The chain is built from TRBV14 and TRBJ2-3; D unclear. Trimming took off 0 bases at V and 7 bases at J, with 17 bases between the two ends. Germline V gene sequence: CDR1 SGHDN, CDR2 FVKESK. The CDR3 runs 16 residues. CDR3 in DNA: TGTGCCAGCAGCCAAGATATGGCACCTCGCACGAATACGCAGTATTTT. Residues: CASSQDMAPRTNTQYF.

The sample holds one count of this clonotype. The genes are TRBV3-1 and TRBJ2-7; D unresolved. The CDR3 is 11 residues long. V was shortened by 6 bases and J by 6 bases, with 9 bases between the two germline ends. The germline V gene encodes CDR1 LGHDT and CDR2 YNNKEL (reference sequence). As DNA, the CDR3 is TGTGCCAGCAGAGGACGACTCGAGCAGTACTTC. The encoded protein is CASRGRLEQYF.

This chain uses TRBV14 with TRBJ2-2; D not certain. Germline V gene data show CDR1 as SGHDN and CDR2 as FVKESK. The V and J ends lost 2 bases and 4 bases respectively, with 5 bases between them. The length of the CDR3 is 13 residues. In DNA, the CDR3 is TGTGCCAGCAGCCAACTGTTCACCGGGGAGCTGTTTTTT. Translation: CASSQLFTGELFF.

This clonotype was observed a single time. The chain employs TRBV6-2 or TRBV6-3 and TRBJ1-1; tentatively, D is TRBD1 (6 bases). V dropped 6 bases and J dropped 9 bases, with 11 bases sitting between them. This CDR3 is 11 amino acids long. Per the germline V gene, CDR1 is MNHEY and CDR2 is SVGEGT. This chain's CDR3 is CASSHGQQAFF. The CDR3 bases are TGTGCCAGCAGCCACGGACAGCAAGCTTTCTTT.

This clonotype was counted between two and nine times. The CDR3 region has the DNA TGTGCCAGCTCTCGTTTGGTGGGCACAGGTGAGCAGTTCTTC. Translation gives CASSRLVGTGEQFF. The chain uses TRBV18 and TRBJ2-1, with a weak D call TRBD1 (5 bases). The CDR3 totals 14 residues. V was pared by 6 bases and J by 9 bases, with 18 bases between. Germline V gives CDR1 KGHSH, CDR2 LQKENI.

This clonotype was detected only once. The rearrangement links TRBV20-1 to TRBJ1-2, with a possible D match to TRBD1 (6 bases). Germline V gene lookup returns CDR1 DFQATT and CDR2 SNEGSKA (reference sequence). V was cut by 4 bases and J by 5 bases, with 26 bases left in between. The CDR3 contains 17 residues. CDR3 residues: CSANVLGGARVFYGYTF. CDR3 DNA sequence: TGCAGTGCTAACGTCCTGGGGGGGGCGAGAGTATTTTATGGCTACACCTTC.

In this sample, this clonotype turned up a few times. The chain links TRBV15 to TRBJ2-4, with D tentatively TRBD1 (6 bases). V dropped 5 bases and J dropped 3 bases, with 8 bases sitting between them. The CDR3 loop spans 13 amino acids. The germline V gene has CDR1 LNHNV and CDR2 YYDKDF (reference sequence). CDR3 loop: CATSGGRKNIQYF. The CDR3 DNA reads TGTGCCACCAGCGGGGGCCGCAAAAACATTCAGTACTTC. The full variable domain, its missing parts supplied by reference TRBV15 and TRBJ2-4, is DAMVIQNPRYQVTQFGKPVTLSCSQTLNHNVMYWYQQKSSQAPKLLFHYYDKDFNNEADTPDNFQSRRPNTSFCFLDIRSPGLGDTAMYLCATSGGRKNIQYFGAGTRLSVL.

The rearrangement uses TRBV2 and TRBJ1-5; D unclear. Germline CDR1 is SNHLY and CDR2 is FYNNEI. This CDR3 is 13 amino acids long. V lost 4 bases to trimming and J lost 4 bases, with 8 bases between them. The CDR3 reads CASSVGENQPQHF. In DNA form, the CDR3 reads TGTGCCAGCAGTGTGGGAGAAAATCAGCCCCAGCATTTT.

The chain carries TRBV5-1 and TRBJ1-1, with no clear D. The CDR3 is 14 residues long. The germline V gene has CDR1 SGHRS and CDR2 YFSETQ. Trimming took 0 bases from V and 6 from J, leaving 12 bases between them. CDR3 region: CASSLDGVLAEAFF. The CDR3 bases are TGCGCCAGCAGCTTGGACGGGGTATTGGCTGAAGCTTTCTTT.

A single count supports this clonotype. The V and J genes are TRBV6-5 and TRBJ2-1, with D perhaps assigned TRBD1 or TRBD2 (5 bases each). With the DNA end fitting TRBJ2-7 better, the J assignment may be wrong. The CDR3 covers 13 residues. The V gene's germline CDR1 is MNHEY and CDR2 SVGAGI. CDR3 coding DNA: TGTGCCAGCAGCGGGGCCGCCTACAATGAGCAGTACTTC. Translation gives CASSGAAYNEQYF.

The rearrangement uses TRBV7-8 and TRBJ2-1; no firm D call. CDR1 SGHVS and CDR2 FQNEAQ come from the germline V gene. CDR3 length: 15 residues. V lost 1 base and J 7 bases, leaving 14 bases between the germline ends. CDR3 amino acids: CASSLVGSLVNEQFF. CDR3 nucleotide sequence: TGTGCCAGCAGCTTAGTCGGGTCTTTGGTTAATGAGCAGTTCTTC.